This TCR beta chain appears in the sequencing data of a study of shared clonotypes between healthy human individuals. About the study: A few men and a couple of women, aged 18 to 49, were donors.

General study findings and limits: In the sorted subsets, rarefaction showed sequencing was incomplete despite large depth.

It was across several immunoSEQ plates that each subset's genomic DNA was evenly split. The method was immunoSEQ multiplex PCR; TCRdb's version includes in-frame clones alone and lacks a portion of them. The sample records a few million clones, over 85% being singletons. Remarks on this clone: Its antigen is not identified.

Per the germline V gene, CDR1 is SQVTM and CDR2 is ANQGSEA. V was clipped by 4 bases and J by 5 bases, with 18 bases between them. CDR3 length: 14 residues. This clonotype was sampled from a man aged 18 to 29 in good health. Sequencing input: naive CD4+ T cells sorted from blood. Subset described: CD45RA+ positively selected. The chain joins TRBV29-1 to TRBJ2-7; D might be TRBD2 (6 bases). CDR3 coding DNA: TGCAGCGTTGCGGACGGTGCGGGGCGGGACGAGCAGTACTTC. Translated: CSVADGAGRDEQYF.